A selection of T cell receptor beta chains follows, all from one sample in a study of persistence of HIV-infected CD4 T cells. The assay was immunoSEQ multiplex PCR, and TCRdb's table has in-frame clones only and misses some. The sample lists 37,000 or so clones; roughly 87% were seen once. Antigens of these TCRs are unknown. The sequenced sample was CD4+ T cells sorted from PBMCs after approximately 18-hour stimulation, obtained from a patient who received antiretroviral therapy. All receptors come from an adult man with HIV who was CMV-seropositive. The CDR3 runs from the conserved cysteine through the conserved F or W. D genes are given only for firm matches. The listing skips clone size in some rows; elsewhere it reads once, few, many or a size class.

v_gene	abundance	j_gene	d_gene	CDR3aa	CDR3nt
TRBV9	.	TRBJ2-1	TRBD2	CASSPRSGLESEQFF	TGTGCCAGCAGCCCTAGGTCGGGACTAGAAAGTGAGCAGTTCTTC
TRBV4-2	.	TRBJ1-3	.	CASSQERGSGNTIYF	TGTGCCAGCAGCCAAGAAAGGGGGTCTGGAAACACCATATATTTT
TRBV14	once	TRBJ2-3	TRBD2	CASTSGITQYF	TGTGCCAGTACTAGCGGTATTACGCAGTATTTT
TRBV4-3	.	TRBJ1-6	TRBD1	CASSPGGNNSPLHF	TGCGCCAGCAGCCCAGGGGGGAATAATTCACCCCTCCACTTT
TRBV10-3	.	TRBJ1-6	.	CAIREPSGTAVHF	TGTGCCATCAGGGAACCGTCCGGGACGGCGGTCCACTTT
TRBV7-9	.	TRBJ2-7	.	CASSSQSSGPYEQYF	TGTGCCAGCAGCTCGCAAAGCTCCGGTCCCTACGAGCAGTACTTC
TRBV30	once	TRBJ1-1	.	CAWRWGGNTEAFF	TGTGCCTGGAGATGGGGGGGAAACACTGAAGCTTTCTTT
TRBV20-1	.	TRBJ2-7	.	CSALSYEQYF	TGCAGTGCTTTAAGCTACGAGCAGTACTTC
TRBV3-1/TRBV3-2	.	TRBJ2-7	TRBD2	CASSQRTSGGSYEQYF	TGTGCCAGCAGCCAGAGAACTAGCGGGGGATCCTACGAGCAGTACTTC
TRBV28	.	TRBJ2-7	TRBD1	CASSTDRVDEQYF	TGTGCCAGCAGTACGGACAGGGTCGACGAGCAGTACTTC
TRBV6-2/TRBV6-3	.	TRBJ2-1	TRBD2	CASGYRAAGLAGLYNEQFF	TGTGCCAGCGGTTACCGGGCAGCAGGACTAGCGGGTCTTTACAATGAGCAGTTCTTC
TRBV30	.	TRBJ1-5	.	CAWRQGNQPQHF	TGTGCCTGGAGGCAGGGAAATCAGCCCCAGCATTTT
TRBV11-3	once	TRBJ2-2	.	CASSLDPRTATGELFF	TGTGCCAGCAGCTTAGATCCCCGGACAGCCACCGGGGAGCTGTTTTTT
TRBV27	.	TRBJ1-6	.	CATRQDNNSPLHF	TGTGCCACCCGACAGGACAATAATTCACCCCTCCACTTT
TRBV15	.	TRBJ1-1	TRBD1	CATSWRQGGNTEAFF	TGTGCCACCAGCTGGCGACAGGGGGGAAACACTGAAGCTTTCTTT
TRBV20-1	.	TRBJ1-2	.	CSASSGTDNYGYTF	TGCAGTGCTAGTTCCGGGACGGACAACTATGGCTACACCTTC
TRBV12-3/TRBV12-4	.	TRBJ1-2	.	CASSVDSYGYTF	TGTGCCAGCAGTGTTGACAGCTATGGCTACACCTTC
TRBV13	.	TRBJ1-6	.	CASSFRDIPPLHF	TGTGCCAGCAGCTTCCGGGACATCCCACCCCTCCACTTT
TRBV2	few	TRBJ1-1	.	CASRLEGNTEAFF	TGTGCCAGCAGGCTAGAAGGGAACACTGAAGCTTTCTTT
TRBV7-2	.	TRBJ2-7	.	CASSSDPYNEQYF	TGTGCCAGCAGTTCGGACCCTTATAACGAGCAGTACTTC
TRBV14	.	TRBJ2-7	.	CASSQERGGSSYEQYF	TGTGCCAGCAGCCAAGAGAGGGGGGGATCCTCCTACGAGCAGTACTTC
TRBV5-5	.	TRBJ2-5	.	CASSFPGTQETQYF	TGTGCCAGCAGCTTCCCAGGCACCCAAGAGACCCAGTACTTC
TRBV7-6	.	TRBJ1-2	.	CASSLSPLNYGYTF	TGTGCCAGCAGCTTATCGCCCCTGAACTATGGCTACACCTTC
TRBV15	.	TRBJ2-2	.	CATSSYGEPNTGELFF	TGTGCCACCAGCAGCTATGGGGAACCGAACACCGGGGAGCTGTTTTTT
TRBV5-3	.	TRBJ1-2	.	CATKGHGYTF	TGTGCCACCAAGGGCCACGGCTACACCTTC
TRBV5-6	.	TRBJ2-5	TRBD2	CASSRTSGIQETQYF	TGTGCCAGCAGCCGGACTAGCGGAATACAAGAGACCCAGTACTTC
TRBV10-3	.	TRBJ2-7	TRBD1	CAISGSQTGNIYEQYF	TGTGCCATCAGTGGGTCCCAGACAGGGAATATCTACGAGCAGTACTTC
TRBV19	.	TRBJ2-6	.	CASSIRGNTGANVLTF	TGTGCCAGTAGTATAAGAGGGAATACTGGGGCCAACGTCCTGACTTTC
TRBV5-6	.	TRBJ1-2	.	CASSLDLPNYGYTF	TGTGCCAGCAGCTTGGACCTTCCTAACTATGGCTACACCTTC
TRBV28	.	TRBJ1-4	.	CASSKLSGGEKLFF	TGTGCCAGCAGTAAACTTTCTGGTGGGGAAAAACTGTTTTTT
TRBV29-1	.	TRBJ2-7	.	CSVEGLSSYEQYF	TGCAGCGTTGAAGGGCTGTCCAGCTACGAGCAGTACTTC
TRBV6-1	.	TRBJ1-5	.	CASSEAGGLRNNQPQHF	TGTGCCAGCAGTGAAGCGGGGGGTTTAAGGAACAATCAGCCCCAGCATTTT
TRBV5-3	few	TRBJ2-1	TRBD2	CARKVAGKWGNEQFF	TGTGCCAGAAAAGTAGCGGGTAAGTGGGGGAATGAGCAGTTCTTC
TRBV12-5	once	TRBJ1-2	TRBD1	CASAPWYNAAGGGDYGYTF	TGTGCTAGTGCCCCTTGGTATAATGCGGCAGGGGGAGGGGACTATGGCTACACCTTC
TRBV4-2	.	TRBJ2-5	.	CASSQRDLSSSETQYF	TGTGCCAGCAGCCAACGGGACCTAAGTAGTTCGGAGACCCAGTACTTC
TRBV6-5	.	TRBJ1-1	.	CASSRSENTEAFF	TGTGCCAGCAGCAGATCGGAGAACACTGAAGCTTTCTTT
TRBV15	once	TRBJ2-2	TRBD2	CATSRDYGLANTGELFF	TGTGCCACCAGCAGAGATTACGGACTAGCGAACACCGGGGAGCTGTTTTTT
TRBV5-1	.	TRBJ1-4	.	CASSFGTPIANEKLFF	TGCGCCAGCAGCTTCGGGACTCCCATTGCTAATGAAAAACTGTTTTTT
TRBV12-5	.	TRBJ2-5	TRBD1	CASGTDRGKTQYF	TGTGCTAGTGGTACGGACAGGGGAAAGACCCAGTACTTC
TRBV6-1	.	TRBJ1-1	.	CASSEIVGGEAFF	TGTGCCAGCAGTGAAATTGTGGGCGGAGAAGCTTTCTTT
TRBV10-3	.	TRBJ2-5	TRBD2	CAISEMLAGYETQYF	TGTGCCATCAGTGAGATGCTAGCGGGGTATGAGACCCAGTACTTC
TRBV29-1	.	TRBJ2-1	.	CSVEDREQFF	TGCAGCGTTGAAGACAGGGAGCAGTTCTTC
TRBV6-6	.	TRBJ2-5	TRBD1	CASSSDRVQETQYF	TGTGCCAGCAGTTCGGACAGGGTCCAAGAGACCCAGTACTTC
TRBV6-2/TRBV6-3	.	TRBJ1-2	.	CASSRTDANYGYTF	TGTGCCAGCAGTAGGACGGACGCTAACTATGGCTACACCTTC
TRBV2	.	TRBJ1-2	.	CASSRTDYYGYTF	TGTGCCAGCAGTAGGACAGACTACTATGGCTACACCTTC
TRBV10-3	.	TRBJ2-5	TRBD1	CASKPGQGQETQYF	TGTGCCTCCAAGCCGGGACAGGGCCAAGAGACCCAGTACTTC
TRBV30	.	TRBJ1-2	TRBD1	CAWIRTGGLYGYTF	TGTGCCTGGATTCGGACAGGGGGCCTCTATGGCTACACCTTC